The present TCR beta chain was sequenced within a study of regulatory T cells in long-lasting Graves disease. This clonotype was seen repeatedly, ten times or more. Time point in this sample: newly diagnosed GD, antithyroid drugs for less than 3 months. After RNA was extracted from PBMCs, the TCR library was made from it. Roughly 9 milliliters of peripheral blood were taken and placed in EDTA tubes. CDR3 regions were amplified by Arm-PCR using iRepertoire HTBI primers to build TCR beta libraries. TCRdb passed the multiplex PCR reads through MiXCR, listing each CDR3 protein once. This table has about 440,000 distinct CDR3 sequences, about a sixth appearing once. CDR1 SGHRS and CDR2 YFSETQ come from the germline V gene. This CDR3 has 15 amino acids. V lost 1 base and J lost 5, with 16 bases in between. These data were also reused for a study on T cells in Graves' hyperthyroidism and ophthalmopathy. That report notes: A patient was excluded if there was uncontrolled infection, other autoimmune disease, pregnancy or lactation.

The rearrangement uses TRBV5-1 and TRBJ2-7; no clear D. The receptor was isolated from a woman aged 18-29 years with Graves disease. The input for sequencing was peripheral blood mononuclear cells (PBMCs), taken at new diagnosis, from a patient treated with antithyroid drugs. CDR3 sequence reads: CASSLPLGLRDEQYF. CDR3 DNA: TGCGCCAGCAGCTTGCCTTTAGGATTGAGAGACGAGCAGTACTTC.